This TCR beta chain derives from a study of T cell responses to AZD1222 COVID-19 vaccine. General study findings and limits: The study found Spike-specific TCR breadth and depth rose after two AZD1222 doses.

Researchers grouped second doses given at about 4 or about 12 weeks into one pool. The germline gives CDR1 LGHNA, CDR2 YNFKEQ. The CDR3 spans 16 residues. V lost 0 bases to trimming and J lost 5 bases; unmatched junction nucleotides: 9. Sequencing was performed with immunoSEQ multiplex PCR; in TCRdb, only in-frame clones are kept and a portion is missing. This sample yields about 42,000 clones, of which around 88% are seen a single time; around 25% belongs to the top ten. Worth noting for this clone: What it binds is not known.

This material consisted of peripheral blood, taken 28 days after the second AZD1222 dose. This TCR came from an adult who received the AZD1222 COVID-19 vaccine. The rearrangement uses TRBV4-2 and TRBJ1-2; 7 bases line up with TRBD1. The CDR3 is CASSQDPGTAQYGYTF. For the CDR3, the DNA is TGTGCCAGCAGCCAAGACCCCGGGACAGCGCAATATGGCTACACCTTC.